The T cell receptor beta chain described here comes from a study of vaccination effects on CD4 cells after COVID-19. At the level of the study: Samples collected post-vaccine were obtained a median of 72 days after the second dose. General study results and limits: Marked clonal contraction of infection- and vaccine-induced clones was seen late after vaccination.

Before sequencing, viral peptide pools were used by the ViraFEST assay to expand antigen-specific CD4+ T cells. Scientists isolated CD4+ T cells after an approximately 10-day culture period ended. BNT162b2 vaccine or mRNA-1273 vaccine was given to participants in two doses. None of these healthy vaccinees had been infected with SARS-CoV-2 before vaccination. A density of approximately 2 million PBMC per well was used; these cells were cultured with around 11 IU/ml IL-2 and 10 ug/ml peptides. About this clone: Its target is not known.

V lost 3 bases, J lost 4 bases, and 15 bases lay in between. Looked up from germline, CDR1 is LNHDA and CDR2 is SQIVND (reference sequence). The CDR3 extends over 15 amino acids. TCRdb's copy holds only in-frame clones and misses some; the assay was immunoSEQ multiplex PCR. The repertoire holds about 31,000 clones, 65% seen once, with roughly 8.4% in the top ten. The sequence derives from a human donor who received a COVID-19 vaccine. The gene calls are TRBV19 and TRBJ1-2; tentatively, D is TRBD1 (5 bases). The material sequenced was CD4+ T cells from PBMCs cultured with SARS-CoV-2 spike peptides, taken after COVID-19 vaccination. CDR3 sequence: CASSIEAGRAYGYTF. DNA for the CDR3: TGTGCCAGTAGTATCGAGGCAGGGCGGGCCTATGGCTACACCTTC.